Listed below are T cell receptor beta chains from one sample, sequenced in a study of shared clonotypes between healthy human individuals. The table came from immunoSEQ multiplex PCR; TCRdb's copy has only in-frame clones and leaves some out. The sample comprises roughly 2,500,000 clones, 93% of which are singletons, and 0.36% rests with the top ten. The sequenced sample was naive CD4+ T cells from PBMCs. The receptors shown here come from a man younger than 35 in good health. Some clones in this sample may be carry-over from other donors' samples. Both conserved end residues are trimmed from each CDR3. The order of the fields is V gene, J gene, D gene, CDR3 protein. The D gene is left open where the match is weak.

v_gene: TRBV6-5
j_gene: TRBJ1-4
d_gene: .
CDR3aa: ASSSRVNEKLF

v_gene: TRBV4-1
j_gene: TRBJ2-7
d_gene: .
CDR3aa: ASSQGDRLSSYEQY

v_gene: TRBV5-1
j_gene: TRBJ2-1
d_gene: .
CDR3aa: ASSFGGSEQF

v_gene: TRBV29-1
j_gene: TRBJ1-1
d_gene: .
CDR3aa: SSRRQGSGAF

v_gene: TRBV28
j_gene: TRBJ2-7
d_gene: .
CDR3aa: ASSFSGSAYEQY

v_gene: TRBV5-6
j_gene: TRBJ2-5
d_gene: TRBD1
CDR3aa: ASSFRQGLQETQY

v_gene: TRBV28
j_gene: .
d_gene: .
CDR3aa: ASSLAGWSSYEQY

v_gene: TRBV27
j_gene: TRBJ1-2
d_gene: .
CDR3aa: ASSSIRLDSNYGYT

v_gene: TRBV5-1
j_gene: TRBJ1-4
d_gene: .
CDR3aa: ASSLGPPPEGKLF

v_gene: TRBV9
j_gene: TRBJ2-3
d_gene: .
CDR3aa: ASSASGSFTDTQY

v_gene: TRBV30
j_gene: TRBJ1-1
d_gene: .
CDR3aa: AWRKGSGRNTEAF

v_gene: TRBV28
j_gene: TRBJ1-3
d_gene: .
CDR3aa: ASSSGGAAGNTIY

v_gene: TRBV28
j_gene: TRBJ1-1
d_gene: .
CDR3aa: ASTLRGMGAF

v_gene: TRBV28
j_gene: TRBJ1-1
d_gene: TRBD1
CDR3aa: ASSRDRVNTEAF

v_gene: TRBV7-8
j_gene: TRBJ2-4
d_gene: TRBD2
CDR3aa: ASGGVLAKNIQY

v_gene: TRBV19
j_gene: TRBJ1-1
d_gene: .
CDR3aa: ASSLGLLNTEAF

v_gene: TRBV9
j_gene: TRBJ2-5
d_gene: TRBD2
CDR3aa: ASSVEGGLGGQETQY

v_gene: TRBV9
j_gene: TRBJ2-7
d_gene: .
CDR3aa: ASSVGSEAYEQY

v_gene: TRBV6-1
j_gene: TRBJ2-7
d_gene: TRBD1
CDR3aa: ASTGGTGDHEQY

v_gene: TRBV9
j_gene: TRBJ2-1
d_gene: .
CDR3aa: ASSANAVYNEQF

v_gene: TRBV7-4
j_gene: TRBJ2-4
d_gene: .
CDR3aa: ASSPHWDKNIQY

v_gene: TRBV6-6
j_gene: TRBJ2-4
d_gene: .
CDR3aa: ASSPLRTRRNIQY

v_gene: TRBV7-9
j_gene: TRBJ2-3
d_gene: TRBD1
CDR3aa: ASNTGTGSTDTQY

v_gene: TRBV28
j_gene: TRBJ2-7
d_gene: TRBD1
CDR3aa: ASFHRQGRSYEQY

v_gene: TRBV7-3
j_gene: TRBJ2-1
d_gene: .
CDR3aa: ASSRTPGVSSYNEQF

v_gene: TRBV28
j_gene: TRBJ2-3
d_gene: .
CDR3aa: ASSFGRAVADTQY

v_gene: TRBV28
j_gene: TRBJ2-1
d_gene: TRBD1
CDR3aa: ASSPGTVGNNEQF

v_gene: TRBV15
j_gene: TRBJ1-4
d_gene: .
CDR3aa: ATSGGGIGEKLF

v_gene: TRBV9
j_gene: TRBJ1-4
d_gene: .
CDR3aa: ASSVGLGSSEKLF

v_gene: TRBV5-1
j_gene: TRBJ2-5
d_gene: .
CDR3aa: ASTTSYQETQY